The sequence of this T cell receptor (beta chain) was determined in a study of blood T cell repertoires in COVID-19. Looking at the study overall: From the United States, Italy and Spain came samples of acute and convalescent COVID-19. Sample material is recorded as cDNA or gDNA derived from T cells, B-cell-depleted T cells, or PBMCs.

In the authors' methods: Amplified reference gene primers provided the basis for estimating nucleated cell counts. TCRdb keeps only in-frame clones here, not all; method: immunoSEQ multiplex PCR. V, J and clone size are taken as reported in that table, and D and trimming were inferred from the DNA itself. The repertoire holds roughly 230,000 clones, with around 88% as singletons. The CDR3 has 16 amino acids. V trimming: 4 bases; J trimming: 0 bases; junction bases outside the gene matches: 4. Germline CDR1 LGHDT, CDR2 YNNKEL (reference sequence). V gene TRBV3-1 (or the pseudogene TRBV3-2) combines with J gene TRBJ2-7, with TRBD2 matching 12 bases. The receptor comes from a man aged 40-49 years with active or convalescent COVID-19. Sequencing used peripheral blood. The CDR3 DNA reads TGTGCCAGCAGCCGTGGACTAGCGGGGAGCTCCTACGAGCAGTACTTC. Translation gives CASSRGLAGSSYEQYF.